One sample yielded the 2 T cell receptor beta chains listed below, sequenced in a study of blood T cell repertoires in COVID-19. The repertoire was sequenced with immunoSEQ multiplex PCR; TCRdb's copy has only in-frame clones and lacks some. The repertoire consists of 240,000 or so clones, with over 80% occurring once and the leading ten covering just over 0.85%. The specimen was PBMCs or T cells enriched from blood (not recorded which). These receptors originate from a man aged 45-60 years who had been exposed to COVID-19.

CDR3 DNA sequence: TGTGCCAGCATCCCAGGGCGGGGGAAATTCTCACCCCTCCACTTT. It codes for CASIPGRGKFSPLHF. The chain combines TRBV7-9 with TRBJ1-6; TRBD1 is a possible D gene (5 bases). This CDR3 region has 15 residues. Trimming shortened V by 7 bases and J by 10 bases, and 20 bases separated the two germline ends. CDR1 and CDR2 from the germline V gene are SEHNR and FQNEAQ (reference sequence).

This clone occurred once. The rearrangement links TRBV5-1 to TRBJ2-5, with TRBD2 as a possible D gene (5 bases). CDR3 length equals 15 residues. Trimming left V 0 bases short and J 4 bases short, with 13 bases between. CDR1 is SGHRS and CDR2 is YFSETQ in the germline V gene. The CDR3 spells CASSLDGGWGETQYF. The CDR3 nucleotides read TGCGCCAGCAGCTTGGACGGCGGGTGGGGAGAGACCCAGTACTTC.